This TCR beta chain emerged from a study of control samples from healthy donors and cancer patients. The CDR3 runs 17 residues. V was shortened by 4 bases and J by 5 bases, with 23 bases between the two germline ends. The germline V gene encodes CDR1 MGHRA and CDR2 YSYEKL. Clones were sequenced by immunoSEQ multiplex PCR, and TCRdb holds only the in-frame ones, with some missing. Of 45,000 to 70,000 clones listed, around 93% are singletons. Sequencing was done on a sample of PBMCs. The chain links TRBV4-1 to TRBJ1-1, with a possible D match to TRBD1 (6 bases). This TCR was recovered from a man aged 30 to 39 with colorectal cancer. CDR3 sequence (DNA): TGCGCCAGCAGCCCTACCGTTCTACAGGGAAGGAAAACTGAAGCTTTCTTT. Its protein product is CASSPTVLQGRKTEAFF.